This TCR beta chain was sequenced in a study of cytomegalovirus exposure and HLA in healthy donors. In the study overall: As released early, the data held about 85 million unique TCRs from HLA-typed donors.

The PCR contained 60 Vbeta and 13 Jbeta primers. Only in-frame clones appear in the TCRdb table, and some are missing; sequencing was by immunoSEQ multiplex PCR. The sample lists about 130,000 clones, more than 80% occurring once. From germline, CDR1 is SGHDN and CDR2 FVKESK. V was clipped by 5 bases and J by 6 bases, with 13 bases between them. CDR3 length equals 13 residues. This receptor was taken from a man younger than 45 in good health and CMV-seropositive. V usage is TRBV14 and J usage is TRBJ1-2; maybe TRBD1 (6 bases). The source material was PBMCs. As DNA, the CDR3 is TGTGCCAGCAGCATACAGGGAAGGGATGGCTACACCTTC. This codes for CASSIQGRDGYTF.